The source of this TCR beta chain is a study of T-cell reconstitution after alpha-beta-depleted transplantation in children. Study-wide points: Newly produced T cells mostly provided counts and TCRbeta diversity after one year, as hyperexpanded clones declined. Reported findings indicate that, about two months after transplant, alpha-beta T cells came from several hundred expanded clones, which were derived from non-depleted graft cells. There were some patients whose high TCRbeta diversity at day 60 came from surviving recipient T cells and thymic progenitors.

Construction of the TCRbeta library involved unique molecular identifiers. TCRdb ran MiXCR on the PCR reads and lists one entry per CDR3 protein. Seen here are more than 400,000 distinct CDR3 sequences, more than 9.5% observed once, and the top ten hold 14%. This clonotype was observed a handful of times. Its matching antigen is unknown. The CDR3 contains 15 residues. The germline V gene encodes CDR1 MNHEY and CDR2 SVGEGT. V was cut by 3 bases and J by 3 bases, with 12 bases left in between. This clonotype was sampled from a female patient under 10 years old who had a stem cell transplant for aplastic anemia, so the T cells may come from the graft donor. This chain connects TRBV6-2 or TRBV6-3 to TRBJ1-5; D is possibly TRBD1 (6 bases). The sequencing used PBMCs, mostly from graft donor cells, collected 180 days after TCRalphabeta/CD19-depleted stem cell transplant. The CDR3 nucleotides are TGTGCCAGCAGTTATCCAACAGGGAACAATCAGCCCCAGCATTTT. Amino acids: CASSYPTGNNQPQHF.